The entry that follows covers one T cell receptor beta chain sequence. Its antigen is still unknown. The PCR had 60 Vbeta and 13 Jbeta primers. Clones were read by immunoSEQ multiplex PCR, and TCRdb kept only the in-frame ones, dropping some. The repertoire has roughly 120,000 clones, roughly 82% of them found once; the top ten carry 5.8%. This record comes from a study of cytomegalovirus exposure and HLA in healthy donors. The donors gave bone marrow, and they were healthy. Overall study results and limits: Clonal expansion, a later analysis showed, was greater in HLA-associated TCR beta chains than in equally common others.

The receptor's source is a man aged 18 to 35 in good health and CMV-seropositive. Sequenced material: PBMCs.

The CDR3 sequence: CASSGASGQHTGELFF. In nucleotides, the CDR3 is TGTGCCAGCAGCGGAGCATCCGGACAGCACACCGGGGAGCTGTTTTTT. The V and J genes are TRBV11-3 and TRBJ2-2; D perhaps matches TRBD1 (6 bases). V lost 5 bases and J lost 3, with 16 bases in between. Germline CDR1 reads SGHNT; CDR2 reads YENEEA. CDR3 length: 16 amino acids.